This TCR beta chain was found in a study of blood T cell repertoires in COVID-19. This clone was seen a handful of times. Produced via immunoSEQ multiplex PCR; TCRdb's table is partial and in-frame only. Of roughly 200,000 clones in the sample, 80% to 95% are singletons; the top ten hold roughly 0.56%. J was trimmed by 0 bases and V by 5 bases; bases with no gene match: 5. The CDR3 loop spans 15 amino acids. CDR1 LNHDA and CDR2 SQIVND come from the germline V gene (reference sequence). This chain joins TRBV19 and TRBJ1-1, with TRBD1 matching over 8 bases. The clonotype originates from a middle-aged man with acute or convalescent COVID-19. Sequenced input: peripheral blood. CDR3 in DNA: TGTGCCAGTAGTCCCCGACAGGGGATGAACACTGAAGCTTTCTTT. This codes for CASSPRQGMNTEAFF.